This T cell receptor beta chain appears in the sequencing data of a study of shared clonotypes between healthy human individuals (dated by TCRdb to about 2020). Notes on the research overall: The cohort included a few men and a couple of women between 18 and 49 years of age. For each donor, CD4 naive and CD4 memory were each run on three plates, CD8 naive on two plates, and CD8 memory on one plate. To estimate repertoire size and how much clonotype sharing occurs between individuals, the study deeply sequenced the blood TCR repertoires of about 5 healthy adults. Different laboratories and diverse techniques were used to prepare libraries and sequence TCR repertoires, to increase sequencing depth and limit assay-specific biases. Leukapheresis yielded between about 0.94 and 8.9 billion PBMCs per donor. Here is what the overall study found, with its caveats: Because the study included a small number of donors, the genetic and exposure-history diversity represented was limited. When a few donors were compared, the shared fraction of clonotypes was about 5.4% for naive CD4, less than 4% for naive CD8, more than 2% for memory CD4, and under 0.5% for memory CD8. Pairwise subsampling indicated that sequencing depth was expected to affect the degree of clonotype sharing among donors. Sampling was restricted to blood, and TCR repertoires in tissues likely differ from the TCR repertoires found in blood. Rarefaction of sorted-subset datasets indicated incomplete sequencing despite the large sequencing depth. Naive subsets generally had larger estimated clonotype richness than memory subsets. Higher generation probabilities were observed for clonotypes shared by all four sorted-subset donors than for non-shared clonotypes.

TCR CDR3 regions were amplified from genomic DNA by multiplex PCR using the deep immunoSEQ assay. For each cell subset, the extracted genomic DNA was distributed evenly across all wells of several immunoSEQ 96-well plates, and each plate served as one replicate. For sorted subsets, each replicate PCR was loaded with approximately 190 ng genomic DNA, equivalent to roughly 30,000 T cell genomes. Purified libraries were measured with a Qubit 3.0 fluorometer, size-checked on a Bioanalyzer 2100, and measured again with the KAPA Library Quantification kit. Each immunoSEQ 96-well plate was sequenced on its own single-read 150-cycle Illumina NextSeq 550 flow cell. Regarding the original processing steps: Because the immunoSEQ output included only junctional sequences and no quality scores, the filtering could not be the same as the filtering used for full-length reads. To assign V/J genes and CDR3, sequences were annotated using PyIR, a Python wrapper for IgBLAST v1.9, with IMGT germline references. Reads were filtered out if the reads had weak V/J assignments (E-value above 1e-6), no CDR3, stop codons, out-of-frame junctions, or ambiguous translated residues. V3J clonotypes were defined as sequences sharing an identical inferred V gene, J gene, and CDR3 amino acid sequence. Percentage overlap between repertoires was computed as shared unique clonotypes divided by the size of the smaller repertoire. Richness of each repertoire was evaluated using RTK rarefaction, the Chao1 estimator, and Recon v2.1 estimates of unobserved clonotypes. Generation probabilities were computed with OLGA for all TCRbeta clonotypes obtained by the gDNA method from several donors. TCRdb's version of the immuneACCESS table is confined to in-frame rearrangements and falls short of the full clone set. An unresolved V gene accounts for under half of the shortfall where checked; the remainder is of unknown origin. The D gene and trimming were derived from the DNA, and the V and J assignments and clone size from that table. For this sample the table gives some 2,000,000 clones, of which almost 96% were detected only once. The ten largest clonotypes hold roughly 0.13% of the sample.

Via the germline V gene (reference sequence), CDR1 is MNHEY and CDR2 SMNVEV. The CDR3, from cysteine to phenylalanine, totals 15 residues. Only the CDR3 DNA is retained, 45 bases long and in frame from the first base. V is reduced by 3 bases and J by 5 bases, leaving a spacing of 14 bases between them. Healthy HIV-negative adults with no recently reported acute infections or vaccinations were included as donors. Every donor was a Caucasian adult living in Nashville, Tennessee, USA. CD4+ T cells were enriched by magnetic negative selection; naive cells were then positively selected on CD45RA, and the negative fraction formed the memory subset. Blood was obtained by leukapheresis, after which PBMCs were separated by Ficoll-Histopaque density gradient centrifugation and cryopreserved in liquid nitrogen vapor phase. Analytical flow cytometry was used to check the purity and quantity of every magnetically sorted T cell population. Genomic DNA was isolated from each sorted fraction and quantified by UV absorbance on a Nanodrop 2000c.

In the case of this clone: The antigen it binds to is not known. No much larger clone exists at a distance of one base, and base qualities are not known.

The chain links TRBV27 with TRBJ1-5; TRBD1 is possibly the D segment (6 matching bases). Sequencing input: naive CD4+ T cells sorted from blood. The intended sense of this specimen's cell subset or site label: CD45RA+ positively selected. This clonotype was sampled from a man aged 18 to 29 in good health. The sequenced DNA is TGTGCCAGCAGTTTGTTCGGCGAGGGGGATCAGCCCCAGCATTTT. It codes for CASSLFGEGDQPQHF.